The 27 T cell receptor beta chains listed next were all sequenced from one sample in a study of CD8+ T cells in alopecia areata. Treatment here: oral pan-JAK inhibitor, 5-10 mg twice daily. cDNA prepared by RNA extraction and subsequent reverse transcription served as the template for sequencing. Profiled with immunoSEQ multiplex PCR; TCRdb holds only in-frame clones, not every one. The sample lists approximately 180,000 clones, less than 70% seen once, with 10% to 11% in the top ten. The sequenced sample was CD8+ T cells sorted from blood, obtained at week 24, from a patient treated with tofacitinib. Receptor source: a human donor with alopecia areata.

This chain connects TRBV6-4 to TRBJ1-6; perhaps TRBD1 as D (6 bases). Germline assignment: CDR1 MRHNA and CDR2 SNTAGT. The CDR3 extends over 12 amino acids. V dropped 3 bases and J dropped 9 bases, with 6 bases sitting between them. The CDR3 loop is CASSEGGSPLHF. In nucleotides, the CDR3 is TGTGCCAGCAGTGAAGGGGGTTCACCCCTCCACTTT.

Written as DNA, the CDR3 is TGCGCCAGCAGCCAAGGAAGGGGGACTGAAGCTTTCTTT. As protein: CASSQGRGTEAFF. V is TRBV4-3 and J is TRBJ1-1, with D perhaps TRBD1 (6 bases). Germline CDR1 LGHNA, CDR2 YSLEER. The CDR3 length is 13 residues. The ends were cut back, 1 base at V and 5 bases at J, with 8 bases in the middle.

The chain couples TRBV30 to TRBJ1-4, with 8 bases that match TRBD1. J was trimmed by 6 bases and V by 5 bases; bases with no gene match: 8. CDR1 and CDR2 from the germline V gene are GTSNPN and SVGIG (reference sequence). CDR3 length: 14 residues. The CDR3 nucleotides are TGTGCCTGGGCGGACAGGGCAATTTATGAAAAACTGTTTTTT. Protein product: CAWADRAIYEKLFF.

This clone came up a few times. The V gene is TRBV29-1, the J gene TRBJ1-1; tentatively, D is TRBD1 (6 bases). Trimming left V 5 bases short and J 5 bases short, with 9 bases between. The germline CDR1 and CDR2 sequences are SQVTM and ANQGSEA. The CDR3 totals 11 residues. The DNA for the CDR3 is TGCAGCGTTTCTAGGGGGACTGAAGCTTTCTTT. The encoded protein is CSVSRGTEAFF.

The CDR3 sequence is CAIKTSGHINSPLHF. Written as DNA, the CDR3 is TGTGCCATCAAGACCTCGGGACACATTAATTCACCCCTCCACTTT. This chain connects TRBV2 to TRBJ1-6; D perhaps matches TRBD1 (6 bases). The CDR3 runs to 15 residues. The germline gives CDR1 SNHLY, CDR2 FYNNEI. Trimming removed 10 bases from V and 6 bases from J, with 19 bases in between. The entire variable domain, with the rest obtained from reference TRBV2 and TRBJ1-6, is as follows: EPEVTQTPSHQVTQMGQEVILRCVPISNHLYFYWYRQILGQKVEFLVSFYNNEISEKSEIFDDQFSVERPDGSNFTLKIRSTKLEDSAMYFCAIKTSGHINSPLHFGNGTRLTVT.

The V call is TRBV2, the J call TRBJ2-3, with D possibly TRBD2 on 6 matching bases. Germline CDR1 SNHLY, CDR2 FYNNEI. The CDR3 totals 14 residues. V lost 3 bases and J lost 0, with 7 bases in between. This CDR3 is CASSDGGSTDTQYF. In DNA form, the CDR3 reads TGTGCCAGCAGTGATGGAGGGAGCACAGATACGCAGTATTTT.

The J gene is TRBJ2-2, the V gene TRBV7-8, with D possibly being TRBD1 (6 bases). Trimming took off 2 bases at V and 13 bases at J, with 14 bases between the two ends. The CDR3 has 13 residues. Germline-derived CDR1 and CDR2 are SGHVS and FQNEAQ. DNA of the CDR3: TGTGCCAGCAGCTTATTCGGGGACACCCCGCTGTTTTTT. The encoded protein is CASSLFGDTPLFF.

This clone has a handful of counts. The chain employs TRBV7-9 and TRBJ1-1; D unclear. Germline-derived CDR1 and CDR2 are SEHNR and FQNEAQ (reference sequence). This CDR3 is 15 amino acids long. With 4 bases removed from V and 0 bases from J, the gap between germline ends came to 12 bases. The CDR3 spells CASSSPEVMNTEAFF. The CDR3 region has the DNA TGTGCCAGCAGCTCTCCGGAGGTCATGAACACTGAAGCTTTCTTT.

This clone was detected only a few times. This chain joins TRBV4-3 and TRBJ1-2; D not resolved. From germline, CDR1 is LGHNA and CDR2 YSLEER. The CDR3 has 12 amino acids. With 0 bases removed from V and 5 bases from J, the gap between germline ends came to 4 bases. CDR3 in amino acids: CASSQEGYGYTF. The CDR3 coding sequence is TGCGCCAGCAGCCAAGAGGGGTATGGCTACACCTTC.

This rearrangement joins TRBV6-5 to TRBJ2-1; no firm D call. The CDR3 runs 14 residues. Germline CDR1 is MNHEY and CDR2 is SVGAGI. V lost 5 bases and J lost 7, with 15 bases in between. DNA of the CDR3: TGTGCCAGCAGTCCATCAAGGATGGGGAATGAGCAGTTCTTC. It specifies CASSPSRMGNEQFF.

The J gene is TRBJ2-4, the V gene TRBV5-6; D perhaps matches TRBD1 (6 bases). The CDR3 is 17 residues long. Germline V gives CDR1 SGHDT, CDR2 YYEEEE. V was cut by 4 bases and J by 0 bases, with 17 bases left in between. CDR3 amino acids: CASSDGTFLLAKNIQYF. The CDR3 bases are TGTGCCAGCAGCGACGGGACATTCCTCCTAGCCAAAAACATTCAGTACTTC.

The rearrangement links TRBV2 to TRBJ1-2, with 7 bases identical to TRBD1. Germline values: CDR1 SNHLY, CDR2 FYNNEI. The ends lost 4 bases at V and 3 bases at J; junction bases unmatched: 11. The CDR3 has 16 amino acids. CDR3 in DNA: TGTGCCAGCAGTGTGGCTCGGGACAGATCGGACTATGGCTACACCTTC. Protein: CASSVARDRSDYGYTF. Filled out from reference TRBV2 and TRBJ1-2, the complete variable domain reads EPEVTQTPSHQVTQMGQEVILRCVPISNHLYFYWYRQILGQKVEFLVSFYNNEISEKSEIFDDQFSVERPDGSNFTLKIRSTKLEDSAMYFCASSVARDRSDYGYTFGSGTRLTVV.

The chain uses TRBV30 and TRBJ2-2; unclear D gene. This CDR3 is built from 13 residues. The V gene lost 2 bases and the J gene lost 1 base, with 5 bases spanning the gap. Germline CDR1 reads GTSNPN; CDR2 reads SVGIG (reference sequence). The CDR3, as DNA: TGTGCCTGGAGTTCTGTGAACACCGGGGAGCTGTTTTTT. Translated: CAWSSVNTGELFF.

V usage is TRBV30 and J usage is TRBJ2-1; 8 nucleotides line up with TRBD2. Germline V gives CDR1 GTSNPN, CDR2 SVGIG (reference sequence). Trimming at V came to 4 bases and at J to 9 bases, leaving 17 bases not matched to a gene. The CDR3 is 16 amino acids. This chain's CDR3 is CAWTPLRGGRRGEQFF. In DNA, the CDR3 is TGTGCCTGGACCCCCCTTCGCGGGGGGCGGCGCGGTGAGCAGTTCTTC.

CDR3 protein: CAWSGPSLDGYTF. DNA for the CDR3: TGTGCCTGGAGTGGGCCCTCCCTAGATGGCTACACCTTC. V gene TRBV30 combines with J gene TRBJ1-2; D is ambiguous. The CDR3 totals 13 residues. With 1 base removed from V and 6 bases from J, the gap between germline ends came to 12 bases. In germline, CDR1 is GTSNPN, CDR2 SVGIG (reference sequence).

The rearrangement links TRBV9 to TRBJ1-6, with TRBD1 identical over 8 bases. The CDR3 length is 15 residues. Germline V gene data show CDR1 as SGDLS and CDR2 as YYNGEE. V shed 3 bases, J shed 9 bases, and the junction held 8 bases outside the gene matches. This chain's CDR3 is CASSAGQGGSSPLHF. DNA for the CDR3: TGTGCCAGCAGCGCTGGACAGGGAGGGAGTTCACCCCTCCACTTT.

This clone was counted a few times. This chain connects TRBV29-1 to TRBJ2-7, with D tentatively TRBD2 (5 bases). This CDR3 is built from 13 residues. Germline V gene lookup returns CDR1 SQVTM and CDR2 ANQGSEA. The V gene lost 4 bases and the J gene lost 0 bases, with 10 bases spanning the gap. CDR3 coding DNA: TGCAGCGTTGTCGAGGGTCTCTCCTACGAGCAGTACTTC. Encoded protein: CSVVEGLSYEQYF.

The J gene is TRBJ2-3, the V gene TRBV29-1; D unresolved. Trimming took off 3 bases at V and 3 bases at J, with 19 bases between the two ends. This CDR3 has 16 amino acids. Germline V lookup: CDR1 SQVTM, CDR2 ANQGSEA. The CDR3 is CSVEIFGSSKTDTQYF. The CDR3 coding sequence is TGCAGCGTTGAGATATTTGGGTCTAGTAAGACAGATACGCAGTATTTT.

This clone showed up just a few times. In DNA form, the CDR3 reads TGCAGCGCTTATGTGGATCCCTACGAGCAGTACTTC. It yields the protein CSAYVDPYEQYF. The chain combines TRBV29-1 with TRBJ2-7; D not resolved. Germline lookup yields CDR1 SQVTM and CDR2 ANQGSEA. Between the trimmed V and J ends, which lost 7 bases and 2 bases, there was a span of 12 bases. This CDR3 spans 12 amino acids.

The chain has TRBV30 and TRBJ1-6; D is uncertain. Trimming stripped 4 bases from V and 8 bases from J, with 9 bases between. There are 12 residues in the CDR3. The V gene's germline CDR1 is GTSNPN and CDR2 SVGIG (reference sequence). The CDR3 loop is CAWTLGDSPLHF. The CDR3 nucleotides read TGTGCCTGGACTTTGGGAGATTCACCCCTCCACTTT.

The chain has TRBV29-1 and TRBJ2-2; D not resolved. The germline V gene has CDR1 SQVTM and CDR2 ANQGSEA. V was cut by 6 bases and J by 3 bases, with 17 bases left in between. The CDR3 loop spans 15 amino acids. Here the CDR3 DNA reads TGCAGCGTCGGAGATTCTCCTGACGACACCGGGGAGCTGTTTTTT. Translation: CSVGDSPDDTGELFF.

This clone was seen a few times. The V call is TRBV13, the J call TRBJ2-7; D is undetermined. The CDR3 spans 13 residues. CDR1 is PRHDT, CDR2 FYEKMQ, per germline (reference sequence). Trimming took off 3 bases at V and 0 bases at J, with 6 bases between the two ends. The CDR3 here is CASSFSTSYEQYF. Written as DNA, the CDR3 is TGTGCCAGCAGCTTTTCGACCTCCTACGAGCAGTACTTC.

CDR3 sequence reads: CSVEAGGYTF. The CDR3 DNA follows: TGCAGCGTTGAGGCGGGTGGCTACACCTTC. The V and J genes are TRBV29-1 and TRBJ1-2; D unresolved. This CDR3 contains 10 residues. Trimming removed 3 bases at V and 7 bases at J, with 6 bases between. Germline V CDR1 and CDR2: SQVTM, ANQGSEA.

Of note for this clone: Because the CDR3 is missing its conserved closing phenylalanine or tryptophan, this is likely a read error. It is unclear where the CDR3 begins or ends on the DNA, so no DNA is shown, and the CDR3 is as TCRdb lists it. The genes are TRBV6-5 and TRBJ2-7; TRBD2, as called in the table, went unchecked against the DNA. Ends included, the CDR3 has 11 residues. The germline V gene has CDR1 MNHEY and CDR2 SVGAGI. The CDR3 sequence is CASSYPLAAPP.

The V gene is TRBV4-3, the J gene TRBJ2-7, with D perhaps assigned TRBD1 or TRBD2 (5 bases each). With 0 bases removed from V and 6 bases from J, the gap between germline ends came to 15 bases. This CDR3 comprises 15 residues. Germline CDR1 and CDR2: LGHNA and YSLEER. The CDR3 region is CASSQDSRVGGEQYF. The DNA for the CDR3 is TGCGCCAGCAGCCAAGATTCCCGCGTTGGGGGCGAGCAGTACTTC.

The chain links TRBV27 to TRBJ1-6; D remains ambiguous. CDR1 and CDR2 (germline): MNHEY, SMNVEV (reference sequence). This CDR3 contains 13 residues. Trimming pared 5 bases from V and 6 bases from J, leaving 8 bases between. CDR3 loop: CASSPDFNSPLHF. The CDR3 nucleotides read TGTGCCAGCAGTCCGGACTTTAATTCACCCCTCCACTTT.

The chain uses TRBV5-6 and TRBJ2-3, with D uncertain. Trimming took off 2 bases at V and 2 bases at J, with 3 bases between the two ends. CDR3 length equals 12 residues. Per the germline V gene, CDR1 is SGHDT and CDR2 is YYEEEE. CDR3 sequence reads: CASSFPTDTQYF. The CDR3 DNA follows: TGTGCCAGCAGCTTTCCCACAGATACGCAGTATTTT.